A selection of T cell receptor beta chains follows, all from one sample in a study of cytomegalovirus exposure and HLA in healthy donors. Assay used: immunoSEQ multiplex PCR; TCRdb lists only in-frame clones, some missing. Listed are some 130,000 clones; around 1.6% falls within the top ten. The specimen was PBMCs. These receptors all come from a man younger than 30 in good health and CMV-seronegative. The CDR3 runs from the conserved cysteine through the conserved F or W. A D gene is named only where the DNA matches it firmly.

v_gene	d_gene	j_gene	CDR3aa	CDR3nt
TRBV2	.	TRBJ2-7	CASRSGRQAIFYEQYF	TGTGCCAGCAGGTCCGGTCGGCAGGCGATCTTCTACGAGCAGTACTTC
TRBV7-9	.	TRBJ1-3	CASSLGPGMNTIYF	TGTGCCAGCAGCTTAGGACCAGGGATGAACACCATATATTTT
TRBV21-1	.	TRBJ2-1	CASSKGLAGAHEQFF	TGTGCCAGCAGCAAGGGACTAGCGGGAGCCCATGAGCAGTTCTTC
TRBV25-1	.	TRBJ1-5	CASSEFAAGEGQPQHF	TGTGCCAGCAGTGAATTTGCCGCGGGGGAGGGCCAGCCCCAGCATTTT
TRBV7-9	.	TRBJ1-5	CASSDSRGPQHF	TGTGCCAGCAGCGACTCTAGGGGGCCCCAGCATTTT
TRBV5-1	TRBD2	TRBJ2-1	CASSFSQASGYNEQFF	TGCGCCAGCAGCTTCTCCCAGGCTAGCGGTTACAATGAGCAGTTCTTC
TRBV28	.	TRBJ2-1	CASSQAPRGNEQFF	TGTGCCAGCAGCCAAGCCCCCAGGGGCAATGAGCAGTTCTTC
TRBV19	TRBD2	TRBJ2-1	CASSIGAGGYTPEQFF	TGTGCCAGTAGTATAGGCGCGGGGGGGTACACGCCTGAGCAGTTCTTC
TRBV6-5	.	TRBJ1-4	CASSYDSATNEKLFF	TGTGCCAGCAGTTACGACTCTGCAACTAATGAAAAACTGTTTTTT
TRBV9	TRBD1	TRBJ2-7	CASSVAPGQGTYEQYF	TGTGCCAGCAGCGTAGCCCCGGGACAGGGTACCTACGAGCAGTACTTC
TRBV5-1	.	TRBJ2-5	CASKETEDQETQYF	TGCGCCAGCAAGGAGACAGAAGACCAAGAGACCCAGTACTTC
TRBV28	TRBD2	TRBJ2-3	CASSPRDAGLAGEIDTQYF	TGTGCCAGCAGTCCTCGGGACGCCGGACTAGCGGGAGAGATAGATACGCAGTATTTT
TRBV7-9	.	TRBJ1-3	CASSRGGSADF	TGTGCCAGCAGCCGCGGGGGGTCCGCCGATTTT
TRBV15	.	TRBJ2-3	CATSSDQGDTQYF	TGTGCCACCAGCAGTGACCAGGGGGATACGCAGTATTTT
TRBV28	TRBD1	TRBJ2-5	CASSSPGTGPQETQYF	TGTGCCAGCAGTTCTCCAGGGACAGGGCCACAAGAGACCCAGTACTTC
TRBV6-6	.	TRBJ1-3	CASSYPKGGAGNTIYF	TGTGCCAGCAGTTACCCGAAGGGGGGGGCTGGAAACACCATATATTTT
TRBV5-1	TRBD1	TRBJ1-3	CASSKGQDYSGNTIYF	TGCGCCAGCAGCAAAGGACAGGATTACTCTGGAAACACCATATATTTT
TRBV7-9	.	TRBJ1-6	CASSSEEGSPLHF	TGTGCCAGCAGCTCTGAGGAGGGGTCACCCCTCCACTTT
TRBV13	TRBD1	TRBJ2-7	CASSPRLRGPLAYEQYF	TGTGCCAGCAGCCCCCGTCTCAGGGGGCCCCTCGCCTACGAGCAGTACTTC
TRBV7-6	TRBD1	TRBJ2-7	CASSRRQGPDSYEQYF	TGTGCCAGCAGCAGGAGACAGGGGCCCGACTCCTACGAGCAGTACTTC
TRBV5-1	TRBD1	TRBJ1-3	CASSDYRGSGNTIYF	TGCGCCAGCAGCGACTACAGGGGGTCGGGAAACACCATATATTTT
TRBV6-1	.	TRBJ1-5	CASSVERNSNQPQHF	TGTGCCAGCAGTGTCGAGAGAAATAGCAATCAGCCCCAGCATTTT
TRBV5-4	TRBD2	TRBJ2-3	CASSDLAERDSDTQYF	TGTGCCAGCAGCGACCTAGCGGAGAGGGATTCAGATACGCAGTATTTT
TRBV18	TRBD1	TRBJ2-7	CASSPGQGTEQYF	TGTGCCAGCTCACCGGGACAGGGGACCGAGCAGTACTTC
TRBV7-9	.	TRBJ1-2	CASSFQGANYGYTF	TGTGCCAGCAGCTTCCAGGGCGCTAACTATGGCTACACCTTC
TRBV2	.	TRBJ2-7	CASSVTEGPTYEQYF	TGTGCCAGCAGTGTCACGGAGGGTCCGACCTACGAGCAGTACTTC
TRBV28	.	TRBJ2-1	CASSLREGAINEQFF	TGTGCCAGCAGTCTCCGGGAGGGGGCCATAAATGAGCAGTTCTTC
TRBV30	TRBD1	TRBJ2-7	CAWSPWTGSYEQYF	TGTGCCTGGAGTCCTTGGACAGGGAGCTACGAGCAGTACTTC
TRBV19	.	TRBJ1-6	CASSIWQGNSPLHF	TGTGCCAGTAGTATATGGCAGGGGAATTCACCCCTCCACTTT
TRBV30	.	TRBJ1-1	CAWSSVNTEAFF	TGTGCCTGGAGTTCGGTGAACACTGAAGCTTTCTTT
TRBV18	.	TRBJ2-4	CASSGAIAKNIQYF	TGTGCCAGCTCAGGGGCGATTGCCAAAAACATTCAGTACTTC
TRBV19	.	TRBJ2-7	CASNQGRTAEQYF	TGTGCCAGTAATCAGGGCCGCACCGCCGAGCAGTACTTC
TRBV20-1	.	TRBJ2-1	CSARALEQFF	TGCAGTGCTAGAGCACTAGAGCAGTTCTTC
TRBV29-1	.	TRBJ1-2	CSVIRVNGYTF	TGCAGCGTTATCAGGGTGAATGGCTACACCTTC
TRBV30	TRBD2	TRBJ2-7	CAWDRTRTSGGDYEQYF	TGTGCCTGGGACCGAACCCGGACTAGCGGGGGGGACTACGAGCAGTACTTC
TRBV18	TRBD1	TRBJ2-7	CASSPVGRGRDEQYF	TGTGCCAGCTCACCGGTTGGCAGGGGGCGCGACGAGCAGTACTTC
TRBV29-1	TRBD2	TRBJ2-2	CSVTAGVVPGELFF	TGCAGCGTAACGGCGGGAGTCGTTCCCGGGGAGCTGTTTTTT
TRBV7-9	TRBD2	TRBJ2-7	CASSPTSGSRAEQYF	TGTGCCAGCAGCCCGACTAGCGGGAGTCGGGCCGAGCAGTACTTC
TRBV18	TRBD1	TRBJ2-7	CASSRGQSYEQYF	TGTGCCAGCTCCCGGGGACAGTCCTACGAGCAGTACTTC
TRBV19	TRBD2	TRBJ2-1	CASSMTSGYNEQFF	TGTGCCAGTAGTATGACTAGCGGATACAATGAGCAGTTCTTC
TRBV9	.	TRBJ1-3	CASSVGQSDSGNTIYF	TGTGCCAGCAGCGTAGGCCAGTCCGACTCTGGAAACACCATATATTTT
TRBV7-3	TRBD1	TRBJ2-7	CASSATGDEQYF	TGTGCCAGCAGCGCCACAGGGGACGAGCAGTACTTC
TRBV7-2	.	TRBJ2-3	CASSTTSDTQYF	TGTGCCAGCAGCACGACTTCAGATACGCAGTATTTT
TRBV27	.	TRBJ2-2	CASRTRPNTGELFF	TGTGCCAGCAGAACACGTCCGAACACCGGGGAGCTGTTTTTT
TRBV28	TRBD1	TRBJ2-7	CASSSLTGTAYEQYF	TGTGCCAGCAGTTCGCTGACAGGGACCGCCTACGAGCAGTACTTC